These 9 T cell receptor beta chains were all obtained from the same sample, sequenced in a study of cytomegalovirus exposure and HLA in healthy donors (TCRdb year 2017). Library prep was done by the immunoSEQ multiplex PCR assay. A mixture of 60 forward primers for TCR Vbeta segments and 13 reverse primers for TCR Jbeta segments was used in the multiplex PCR. Here the immuneACCESS table is served through TCRdb, limited to in-frame sequences with V and J called. Missing clones are a known gap in these copies; in checked studies unresolved V genes cover under half, and the rest lacks a known reason. The sample has about 160,000 clones on record, less than 80% of them singletons. The ten largest clones capture about 4.5% of the sample. The specimen sequenced was PBMCs. All receptors come from a middle-aged man in good health and CMV-seronegative.

This sequence joins TRBV6-6 and TRBJ2-7; possible D gene TRBD1, 5 bases. The germline V and J ends were trimmed by 5 bases and 1 base, with 9 bases remaining between them. The CDR3 has 13 residues. Germline CDR1 and CDR2: MNHNY and SVGAGI (reference sequence). CDR3 region: CASSTTGSYEQYF. Here the CDR3 DNA reads TGTGCCAGCAGTACCACAGGATCCTACGAGCAGTACTTC.

This clone was counted only a few times. The V and J genes are TRBV9 and TRBJ1-6; D unclear. From germline, CDR1 is SGDLS and CDR2 YYNGEE. V was clipped by 4 bases and J by 10 bases, with 18 bases between them. This CDR3 region has 15 residues. The CDR3 sequence: CASSHTGSLGSPLHF. The CDR3, as DNA: TGTGCCAGCAGCCACACCGGGAGCCTGGGCTCACCCCTCCACTTT.

The rearrangement uses TRBV5-1 and TRBJ1-1; D gene uncertain. The CDR3 loop spans 13 amino acids. Per the germline V gene, CDR1 is SGHRS and CDR2 is YFSETQ. The germline V and J ends were trimmed by 3 bases and 4 bases, with 10 bases remaining between them. The CDR3 DNA reads TGCGCCAGCAGCTCGCACTCGGGCACTGAAGCTTTCTTT. It encodes CASSSHSGTEAFF.

The chain employs TRBV7-9 and TRBJ2-7; TRBD1 aligns across 8 bases. The CDR3 is made up of 14 amino acids. Germline trimming cut 7 bases from V and 3 bases from J; bases unmatched to any gene: 8. Germline loops: CDR1 SEHNR, CDR2 FQNEAQ (reference sequence). CDR3: CASTKAGGIYEQYF. CDR3 in DNA: TGTGCCAGCACGAAGGCAGGGGGCATCTACGAGCAGTACTTC.

The chain uses TRBV14 and TRBJ2-4; tentatively, D is TRBD1 (5 bases). The CDR3 is made up of 13 amino acids. Trimming took off 4 bases at V and 9 bases at J, with 13 bases between the two ends. CDR1 and CDR2 from the germline V gene are SGHDN and FVKESK. The CDR3 nucleotides are TGTGCCAGCAGCCTCAGGGTTGGCGGCATTCAGTACTTC. Protein: CASSLRVGGIQYF.

This chain uses TRBV19 with TRBJ1-2; no reliable D call. V gave up 1 base and J gave up 10 bases, with 19 bases separating them. Germline loops: CDR1 LNHDA, CDR2 SQIVND (reference sequence). The CDR3 covers 15 residues. CDR3 protein: CASSIAPQVAPAYTF. CDR3 DNA sequence: TGTGCCAGTAGTATAGCCCCGCAGGTGGCGCCTGCCTACACCTTC.

The J gene is TRBJ2-3, the V gene TRBV5-6, with D perhaps matching TRBD1 (5 bases). Trimming left V 0 bases short and J 2 bases short, with 10 bases between. CDR1 is SGHDT, CDR2 YYEEEE, per germline. This CDR3 is built from 15 residues. CDR3 nucleotides: TGTGCCAGCAGCTTGGAAGACAGAGACACAGATACGCAGTATTTT. This sequence encodes CASSLEDRDTDTQYF.

The CDR3 is CSVISGISYEQYF. In DNA, the CDR3 is TGCAGCGTTATTAGCGGTATCTCCTACGAGCAGTACTTC. This sequence joins TRBV29-1 and TRBJ2-7; perhaps TRBD2 as D (6 bases). Germline V gene sequence: CDR1 SQVTM, CDR2 ANQGSEA. There are 13 residues in the CDR3. The germline V and J ends were trimmed by 5 bases and 0 bases, with 11 bases remaining between them.

The rearrangement uses TRBV19 and TRBJ1-1; 9 positions match TRBD1. CDR3 length: 15 residues. CDR1 and CDR2 from the germline V gene are LNHDA and SQIVND (reference sequence). V was clipped by 5 bases and J by 0 bases; unmatched bases: 4. The CDR3 DNA reads TGTGCCAGTAGTCCAGGGGACAGGGTGAACACTGAAGCTTTCTTT. Protein product: CASSPGDRVNTEAFF.